A selection of T cell receptor beta chains follows, all from one sample in a study of blood T cell repertoires in COVID-19. The table came from immunoSEQ multiplex PCR; TCRdb's copy has only in-frame clones and leaves some out. The sample comprises about 490,000 clones, approximately 83% of which are singletons, and roughly 3.2% rests with the top ten. Specimen: peripheral blood. These receptors were collected from a human donor in a cohort sampled during active COVID-19. CDR3s include the opening cysteine and the closing phenylalanine or tryptophan. A D gene is named only where the DNA matches it firmly. Not every row has a clone size; where given, it reads once, few, many or a size class.

clone_size,v_call,j_call,d_call,cdr3_aa,cdr3_nt
once,TRBV12-3/TRBV12-4,TRBJ2-1,NA,CASSDPGFKEFF,TGTGCCAGCTCAGATCCCGGGTTCAAGGAGTTCTTC
NA,TRBV9,TRBJ2-4,TRBD2,CASSPLGEGAKNIQYF,TGTGCCAGCAGCCCACTGGGGGAGGGGGCCAAAAACATTCAGTACTTC
NA,TRBV29-1,TRBJ1-2,NA,CSVQEPYGYTF,TGCAGCGTCCAGGAACCCTATGGCTACACCTTC
once,TRBV11-2,TRBJ1-2,TRBD1,CASSLTGGVYGYTF,TGTGCCAGCAGCCTGACAGGGGGAGTCTATGGCTACACCTTC
NA,TRBV19,TRBJ2-3,TRBD2,CASREGLGTTDTQYF,TGTGCCAGTAGAGAGGGACTAGGCACCACAGATACGCAGTATTTT
NA,TRBV19,TRBJ1-4,TRBD1,CASTLLQGEKLFF,TGTGCCAGTACCTTACTACAGGGGGAAAAACTGTTTTTT
NA,TRBV30,TRBJ1-5,NA,CAWSVSWRNQPQHF,TGTGCCTGGAGTGTAAGTTGGCGCAATCAGCCCCAGCATTTT
NA,TRBV5-1,TRBJ1-1,NA,CASSFEGHGTEAFF,TGCGCCAGCAGCTTCGAGGGTCATGGCACTGAAGCTTTCTTT
NA,TRBV3-1/TRBV3-2,TRBJ1-2,TRBD1,CASSQGGQGIGGYTF,TGTGCCAGCAGCCAAGGGGGACAGGGAATCGGTGGCTACACCTTC
NA,TRBV5-1,TRBJ1-5,TRBD1,CASSPGTENQRQHF,TGCGCCAGCAGCCCCGGGACAGAAAATCAGCGCCAGCATTTT
NA,TRBV7-2,TRBJ2-7,TRBD2,CASRRASGSSYEQYF,TGTGCCAGCAGACGTGCTAGCGGGAGCTCCTACGAGCAGTACTTC
NA,TRBV7-9,TRBJ1-2,TRBD1,CASSFPGQGNYGYTF,TGTGCCAGCAGCTTCCCCGGACAGGGGAACTATGGCTACACCTTC
NA,TRBV30,TRBJ1-2,TRBD1,CACGTGRAYGYTF,TGTGCCTGTGGGACAGGTCGGGCCTATGGCTACACCTTC
NA,TRBV5-1,TRBJ2-7,TRBD1,CASSPTGTAYYEQYF,TGCGCCAGCAGCCCTACCGGGACAGCTTACTACGAGCAGTACTTC
NA,TRBV5-8,TRBJ1-2,NA,CASSLDGPRVNTF,TGTGCCAGCAGCTTGGATGGTCCCAGGGTTAACACCTTC
few,TRBV30,TRBJ2-1,TRBD2,CAWASGRRNEQFF,TGTGCCTGGGCTAGCGGGAGGAGGAATGAGCAGTTCTTC
NA,TRBV28,TRBJ2-2,NA,CASCQANTGELFF,TGTGCCAGCTGCCAGGCTAACACCGGGGAGCTGTTTTTT
NA,TRBV11-2,TRBJ2-1,NA,CASSLRQGTDEQFF,TGTGCCAGCAGCTTACGGCAGGGGACGGATGAGCAGTTCTTC
NA,TRBV19,TRBJ2-5,TRBD1,CASSQGAGETQYF,TGTGCCAGTAGTCAGGGGGCGGGAGAGACCCAGTACTTC
NA,TRBV7-9,TRBJ2-7,NA,CASSPISGNDNSYEQYF,TGTGCCAGCAGCCCTATAAGCGGCAATGACAACTCCTACGAGCAGTACTTC
NA,TRBV7-3,TRBJ2-3,TRBD2,CASSLTGTSGSETDTQYF,TGTGCCAGCAGCTTAACCGGGACTAGCGGGAGTGAAACAGATACGCAGTATTTT
once,TRBV7-2,TRBJ1-4,NA,CASSLVASTNEKLFF,TGTGCCAGCAGCTTAGTAGCATCAACTAATGAAAAACTGTTTTTT
NA,TRBV7-2,TRBJ1-6,NA,CASSVLPEQENSPLHF,TGTGCCAGCAGCGTTCTCCCGGAACAGGAAAATTCACCCCTCCACTTT
few,TRBV28,TRBJ2-1,TRBD2,CASSGGRGRGAQFF,TGTGCCAGCAGTGGCGGCCGTGGGCGGGGGGCGCAGTTCTTC
once,TRBV11-2,TRBJ2-7,TRBD1,CASSVHRGSSSYEQYF,TGTGCCAGCAGCGTCCACAGGGGGTCAAGCTCCTACGAGCAGTACTTC
NA,TRBV3-1/TRBV3-2,TRBJ2-1,TRBD2,CASSQVISGLDNEQFF,TGTGCCAGCAGCCAAGTCATTAGCGGGCTCGACAATGAGCAGTTCTTC
NA,TRBV6-5,TRBJ1-1,TRBD1,CASSRTGIAEAFF,TGTGCCAGCAGCCGGACAGGGATCGCTGAAGCTTTCTTT
NA,TRBV7-2,TRBJ2-7,NA,CASSPPGAAYEQYF,TGTGCCAGCAGCCCACCCGGAGCGGCCTACGAGCAGTACTTC
NA,TRBV30,TRBJ1-5,NA,CAWRGGSFAGNQPQHF,TGTGCCTGGAGGGGTGGGAGTTTCGCCGGCAATCAGCCCCAGCATTTT
few,TRBV5-1,TRBJ1-1,TRBD1,CASSLGTVVYTEAFF,TGCGCCAGCAGCCTCGGGACAGTAGTGTACACTGAAGCTTTCTTT
NA,TRBV28,TRBJ2-1,TRBD2,CASSLPSGRADEQFF,TGTGCCAGCAGTTTGCCTAGCGGGAGGGCGGATGAGCAGTTCTTC
NA,TRBV4-2,TRBJ1-3,NA,CASSQEARGTIYF,TGTGCCAGCAGCCAAGAAGCGAGAGGCACCATATATTTT
once,TRBV9,TRBJ2-5,NA,CASSASLRGETQYF,TGTGCCAGCAGCGCGTCCCTTAGAGGGGAGACCCAGTACTTC
NA,TRBV3-1/TRBV3-2,TRBJ2-7,NA,CASSQVITLGGEQYF,TGTGCCAGCAGCCAAGTAATAACTTTGGGGGGCGAGCAGTACTTC
NA,TRBV7-3,TRBJ2-1,TRBD1,CASSARQGSVAAIYNEQFF,TGTGCCAGCAGCGCTCGACAGGGGTCTGTTGCGGCTATCTACAATGAGCAGTTCTTC
once,TRBV11-2,TRBJ1-4,NA,CASSLIGVGGGTGEKLFF,TGTGCCAGCAGCTTAATAGGGGTCGGCGGGGGCACCGGTGAAAAACTGTTTTTT
few,TRBV3-1/TRBV3-2,TRBJ1-5,NA,CASSQEGRPNQPQHF,TGTGCCAGCAGCCAAGAGGGGCGGCCCAATCAGCCCCAGCATTTT
NA,TRBV6-1,TRBJ1-6,NA,CASVARDDNSPLHF,TGTGCCAGCGTCGCCCGAGATGATAATTCACCCCTCCACTTT
NA,TRBV12-5,TRBJ2-3,NA,CASGPGVGANTDTQYF,TGTGCTAGTGGTCCCGGGGTAGGCGCCAACACAGATACGCAGTATTTT
NA,TRBV10-3,TRBJ2-1,TRBD1,CAIRTSGTGANEQFF,TGTGCCATCAGGACGTCCGGGACAGGGGCCAATGAGCAGTTCTTC
many,TRBV10-3,TRBJ1-1,TRBD1,CAISGQGASYTEAFF,TGTGCCATCAGTGGACAGGGGGCGTCTTACACTGAAGCTTTCTTT
NA,TRBV6-1,TRBJ1-1,NA,CASSDPGGQTNTEAFF,TGTGCCAGCAGTGACCCCGGGGGGCAGACGAACACTGAAGCTTTCTTT
NA,TRBV19,TRBJ2-7,TRBD1,CASSILSGTGGDYEQYF,TGTGCCAGTAGTATTCTATCCGGGACAGGGGGGGACTACGAGCAGTACTTC
NA,TRBV18,TRBJ2-3,TRBD1,CASSGRDSSTDTQYF,TGTGCCAGCTCGGGAAGGGACAGTAGCACAGATACGCAGTATTTT
few,TRBV2,TRBJ1-2,NA,CASTLGQRRGSDGYTF,TGTGCCAGTACCTTAGGGCAGAGAAGGGGATCCGATGGCTACACCTTC
NA,TRBV27,TRBJ2-7,NA,CASRAYGQWEGEQYF,TGTGCCAGCAGAGCCTATGGACAGTGGGAAGGAGAGCAGTACTTC
NA,TRBV5-1,TRBJ2-6,NA,CASSPGSSGANVLTF,TGCGCCAGCAGCCCAGGAAGCTCTGGGGCCAACGTCCTGACTTTC
NA,TRBV9,TRBJ2-3,NA,CASSVDGGRFPDTQYF,TGTGCCAGCAGCGTGGACGGTGGGAGGTTTCCAGATACGCAGTATTTT
NA,TRBV24-1,TRBJ2-5,TRBD1,CATSQAPGTGGLETQYF,TGTGCCACCAGTCAAGCACCCGGGACAGGGGGGCTAGAGACCCAGTACTTC
once,TRBV12-2,TRBJ1-5,NA,CASRLGQGTRQPQHF,TGTGCAAGTCGCCTAGGACAGGGTACCCGTCAGCCCCAGCATTTT
once,TRBV7-9,TRBJ2-7,NA,CASSHGGISYEQYF,TGTGCCAGCAGCCACGGCGGTATCTCCTACGAGCAGTACTTC
once,TRBV19,TRBJ2-3,NA,CASRTPDAGMEYF,TGTGCCAGTAGGACACCCGACGCGGGTATGGAGTATTTT
NA,TRBV9,TRBJ2-3,NA,CASSYSERRTDTQYF,TGTGCCAGCAGCTACTCGGAGCGACGCACAGATACGCAGTATTTT
NA,TRBV4-3,TRBJ1-4,NA,CASSQRDLRTNEKLFF,TGCGCCAGCAGCCAGCGGGATCTCCGGACTAATGAAAAACTGTTTTTT